The 13 T cell receptor beta chains reported below all come from one sample, sequenced in a study of T cells after yellow fever vaccination. Via MiXCR, TCRdb re-called the 5' RACE reads, giving one row per CDR3 protein. Here the sample spans 180,000 or so distinct CDR3 sequences, approximately 11% being singletons. This sample comprised CD8+ T cells sorted from PBMCs, obtained 15 days after the yellow fever booster vaccination. The source of these receptors is a man between 18 and 35 years old who received the YFV17D yellow fever vaccine.

This clonotype was detected only a few times. The chain links TRBV5-1 to TRBJ1-1; 8 positions match TRBD1. CDR1 and CDR2 (germline): SGHRS, YFSETQ. Trimming removed 3 bases from V and 6 bases from J; junction bases left unmatched: 4. The CDR3 extends over 13 amino acids. The CDR3 loop reads CASSWTGSAEAFF. CDR3 bases: TGCGCCAGCAGCTGGACAGGGTCGGCTGAAGCTTTCTTT.

The table lists this clonotype with a few counts. V usage is TRBV19 and J usage is TRBJ2-6, with D possibly matching TRBD1 (6 bases). V lost 9 bases and J lost 0, with 9 bases in between. Germline CDR1 LNHDA, CDR2 SQIVND (reference sequence). The CDR3 totals 14 residues. The CDR3, as DNA: TGTGCCAGCTCAGGGGTCTCTGGGGCCAACGTCCTGACTTTC. Residues: CASSGVSGANVLTF.

This clonotype has more than one count but fewer than ten. The J gene is TRBJ1-6, the V gene TRBV12-3 or TRBV12-4; D possibly corresponds to TRBD1 (5 bases). This CDR3 has 15 amino acids. V was cut by 2 bases and J by 7 bases, with 12 bases left in between. The CDR3 coding sequence is TGTGCCAGCAGTTTATATGGGACTGCAAATTCACCCCTCCACTTT. Its protein product is CASSLYGTANSPLHF.

This clonotype was seen more than once but under ten times. J is TRBJ1-1 and V is TRBV29-1, with D unresolved. The germline CDR1 and CDR2 sequences are SQVTM and ANQGSEA. The CDR3 sequence is 8 residues long. Deletions cut 7 bases from V and 13 bases from J, with 10 bases between. CDR3 sequence: CSGPSGFF. In nucleotides, the CDR3 is TGCAGCGGACCGTCAGGTTTCTTT.

The chain carries TRBV28 and TRBJ1-5; D gene ambiguous. This CDR3 spans 15 amino acids. V was clipped by 2 bases and J by 3 bases, with 11 bases between them. Germline V gene lookup returns CDR1 MDHEN and CDR2 SYDVKM. CDR3 DNA: TGTGCCAGCAGTTTAAGGCCACATAACAATCAGCCCCAGCATTTT. Its translation: CASSLRPHNNQPQHF.

This rearrangement joins TRBV24-1 to TRBJ2-5, with 7 positions matching TRBD1. V was clipped by 3 bases and J by 5 bases; unmatched bases: 8. CDR1 KGHDR and CDR2 SFDVKD come from the germline V gene. The CDR3 has 15 amino acids. Here the CDR3 DNA reads TGTGCCACCAGTGATCCGACAGGGTCGGGGGAGACCCAGTACTTC. This gives the protein CATSDPTGSGETQYF.

The genes are TRBV6-5 and TRBJ1-3; TRBD1 might be the D (5 bases). The germline CDR1 and CDR2 sequences are MNHEY and SVGAGI. The CDR3 spans 15 residues. V was shortened by 4 bases and J by 3 bases, with 13 bases between the two germline ends. In nucleotides, the CDR3 is TGTGCCAGCAGTTCGGACACCTTCTTTGGAAACACCATATATTTT. Its protein is CASSSDTFFGNTIYF.

This clonotype was observed a few times. The genes are TRBV7-6 and TRBJ2-2; D is possibly TRBD2 (5 bases). Trimming pared 5 bases from V and 9 bases from J, leaving 10 bases between. The V gene's germline CDR1 is SGHVS and CDR2 FNYEAQ. The CDR3 is made up of 12 amino acids. DNA for the CDR3: TGTGCCAGCAGCGCCCGGGGAAGGGAGCTGTTTTTT. Translating it yields CASSARGRELFF.

This clonotype was seen a few times. The chain employs TRBV7-9 and TRBJ1-5; tentative D call: TRBD1 (6 bases). This CDR3 region has 14 residues. V was trimmed by 3 bases and J by 7 bases, leaving 13 bases between them. Germline V gene lookup returns CDR1 SEHNR and CDR2 FQNEAQ (reference sequence). CDR3 DNA sequence: TGTGCCAGCAGCTTGGGGGGGGCTCGGCAGCCCCAGCATTTT. It encodes CASSLGGARQPQHF. The full variable domain, in which reference TRBV7-9 and TRBJ1-5 provide the parts outside the CDR3, is DTGVSQNPRHKITKRGQNVTFRCDPISEHNRLYWYRQTLGQGPEFLTYFQNEAQLEKSRLLSDRFSAERPKGSFSTLEIQRTEQGDSAMYLCASSLGGARQPQHFGDGTRLSIL.

V and J are TRBV7-9 and TRBJ2-7; D ambiguous. Germline CDR1 and CDR2: SEHNR and FQNEAQ (reference sequence). The CDR3 runs 12 residues. Trimming stripped 1 base from V and 6 bases from J, with 7 bases between. Here the CDR3 reads CASSLGVGEQYV. In DNA form, the CDR3 reads TGTGCCAGCAGCTTAGGTGTAGGCGAGCAGTACGTC.

This clonotype was found a few times. This rearrangement joins TRBV4-2 to TRBJ1-6; the D is unclear. Germline CDR1 reads LGHNA; CDR2 reads YNFKEQ. The length of the CDR3 is 18 residues. The V and J ends lost 0 bases and 3 bases respectively, with 15 bases between them. The CDR3 DNA sequence: TGTGCCAGCAGCCAAGATGGTAGACGGAGCCACTATAATTCACCCCTCCACTTT. This codes for CASSQDGRRSHYNSPLHF.

In this sample, this clonotype turned up a few times. The chain employs TRBV13 and TRBJ2-7, with D maybe TRBD1 (5 bases). The germline gives CDR1 PRHDT, CDR2 FYEKMQ (reference sequence). This CDR3 contains 15 residues. Trimming removed 4 bases at V and 2 bases at J, with 15 bases between. CDR3 sequence (DNA): TGTGCCAGCAGCTCTGCTGAAACAGGTACCTACGAGCAGTACGTC. Protein product: CASSSAETGTYEQYV.

This clonotype showed up just a few times. The CDR3 spells CASSPTGGSYGYTF. Written as DNA, the CDR3 is TGTGCCAGCAGTCCGACAGGGGGTAGCTATGGCTACACCTTC. This rearrangement joins TRBV7-9 to TRBJ1-2; 9 nucleotides align to TRBD1. The germline gives CDR1 SEHNR, CDR2 FQNEAQ (reference sequence). The CDR3 consists of 14 residues. The V segment lost 6 bases and the J segment 4 bases; nucleotides outside the gene matches: 6.